Listed below are T cell receptor beta chains from one sample, sequenced in a study of glioma-infiltrating T cells. Via MiXCR, TCRdb re-called the multiplex PCR reads, giving one row per CDR3 protein. The table records over 120,000 distinct CDR3 sequences, about 39% of them present only once. Sequencing was carried out using glioma tissue, nonneoplastic brain tissue, or PBMCs (not recorded which). All receptors derive from a human donor with low-grade glioma or glioblastoma, undergoing nonglioma brain surgery, or in good health (not recorded which). The CDR3 runs from the conserved cysteine through the conserved F or W. D genes are given only for firm matches. Part of the rows lack a size; the others show once, few, many or a class for expanded clones.

v_gene	abundance	j_gene	d_gene	CDR3nt	CDR3aa
TRBV7-2	few	TRBJ1-5	-	TGTGCCAGCAGCCTGGGGGGTGCAGAAAATCAGCCCCAGCATTTT	CASSLGGAENQPQHF
TRBV20-1	few	TRBJ1-1	-	TGCAGTGCTTCTCCCCTAGGAGACGTGAACACTGAAGCTTTCTTT	CSASPLGDVNTEAFF
TRBV6-2/TRBV6-3	-	TRBJ2-2	TRBD1	TGTGCCAGCAACCTGGACAGGGGCACGAACACCGGGGAGCTGTTTTTT	CASNLDRGTNTGELFF
TRBV19	-	TRBJ1-2	TRBD1	TGTGCCAGTAGTGACAGGGGATCGAGCTACACCTTC	CASSDRGSSYTF
TRBV7-6	-	TRBJ1-6	-	TGTGCCAGCAGCTTAGGAGCCGGTGCGTCAGCCCTCCACTTT	CASSLGAGASALHF
TRBV4-1	-	TRBJ1-5	-	TGCGCCAGCAGCCAGACCGAGAGCCAGCCCCAGCATTTT	CASSQTESQPQHF
TRBV28	many	TRBJ2-1	-	TGTGCCAGCAGTTTATGGGCACACAATGAGCAGTTCTTC	CASSLWAHNEQFF
TRBV7-6	-	TRBJ2-3	-	TGTGCCCGCAGCCCGGGCGGCGGGCCAGATACGCAGTATTTT	CARSPGGGPDTQYF
TRBV15	-	TRBJ2-7	-	TGTGCCACGCGAATCGACGAGCAGTACTTC	CATRIDEQYF
TRBV20-1	few	TRBJ2-5	-	TGCAGTGCTAGCCGCCAGGAGACCCAGTACTTC	CSASRQETQYF
TRBV28	few	TRBJ1-6	TRBD1	TGTGCCAGCAGCCGGGACAGCGGCTCTAATTCACCCCTCCACTTT	CASSRDSGSNSPLHF
TRBV27	-	TRBJ1-6	-	TGTGCCAGCAGTACACCGGACCGAGGGAATAATTCACCCCTCCACTTT	CASSTPDRGNNSPLHF
TRBV28	-	TRBJ1-1	-	TGTGCCAGCAGCCCCCGGTCGCAGGGAGCTTTCTTT	CASSPRSQGAFF
TRBV2	-	TRBJ1-1	-	TGTGCCAGCAGTCTACGGCTAGAAGCTTTCTTT	CASSLRLEAFF
TRBV20-1	once	TRBJ2-7	-	TGCAGTGCTAGACCGAATTGGGCAGACGAGCAGTACTTC	CSARPNWADEQYF
TRBV10-2	-	TRBJ1-2	-	TGTGCCACAAAGAGGGGCCGGAGTGTCGGCTACACCTTC	CATKRGRSVGYTF
TRBV20-1	-	TRBJ2-5	TRBD2	TGCAGTGCAAGGTGGCCCTTAGCGGGGGTCCAGGAGACCCAGTACTTC	CSARWPLAGVQETQYF
TRBV9	-	TRBJ1-6	TRBD1	TGTGCCAGCAGCGAGGGGGGGACAGCTAATTCACCCCTCAACTTT	CASSEGGTANSPLNF
TRBV4-1	-	TRBJ1-5	-	TGCGCCAGCAGCCCGCCCCTCCATCAGCCCCAGCATTTT	CASSPPLHQPQHF